The next 22 T cell receptor beta chains were all read from a single sample in a study of cytomegalovirus exposure and HLA in healthy donors. PCR amplification relied on 60 Vbeta primers (plus 13 Jbeta primers). Some clones are missing from TCRdb's copy, which holds only in-frame ones; the method was immunoSEQ multiplex PCR. The sample consists of about 160,000 clones, about 72% of them appearing once. The sample taken for sequencing was PBMCs. The receptors here all came from a man aged 45-65 years in good health and CMV-seropositive.

With respect to this clone: The same CDR3 also results from other DNA sequences found in this sample. This chain connects TRBV11-2 to TRBJ1-2; a possible D gene is TRBD1 (6 bases). V lost 6 bases and J 5 bases, leaving 13 bases between the germline ends. Germline loops: CDR1 SGHAT, CDR2 FQNNGV. The CDR3 covers 13 residues. The CDR3 sequence is CASSQQGRYGYTF. The CDR3 DNA is TGTGCCAGCAGTCAACAGGGTCGGTATGGCTACACCTTC. The variable domain in full, with the rest retrieved from reference TRBV11-2 and TRBJ1-2, is EAGVAQSPRYKIIEKRQSVAFWCNPISGHATLYWYQQILGQGPKLLIQFQNNGVVDDSQLPKDRFSAERLKGVDSTLKIQPAKLEDSAVYLCASSQQGRYGYTFGSGTRLTVV.

V is TRBV6-6 and J is TRBJ1-1, with D uncertain. This CDR3 region has 13 residues. Germline V gene data show CDR1 as MNHNY and CDR2 as SVGAGI (reference sequence). The V end lost 8 bases, the J end lost 4 bases, and 14 bases lay between the germline ends. The CDR3 coding sequence is TGTGCCAGCGGAACCCCGGAGGGCACTGAAGCTTTCTTT. Protein: CASGTPEGTEAFF.

Worth noting for this clone: One end of the junction varies from germline; a read error may be responsible. Other DNA sequences from this sample encode an identical CDR3 as well. The chain recombines TRBV15 with TRBJ1-4; 9 bases agree with TRBD1. Germline V gene sequence: CDR1 LNHNV, CDR2 YYDKDF (reference sequence). The CDR3 length is 16 residues. The CDR3 DNA reads as TGTGCCACCAGCAGAGCGACGGGACAGGGCAATGAAAAACTATTTTTT. Its translation: CATSRATGQGNEKLFF.

The chain carries TRBV10-3 and TRBJ2-4, with 7 nucleotides matching TRBD1. CDR3 length: 14 amino acids. The junction had 8 bases not matched to a gene; V was cut back by 4 bases and J by 8 bases. Germline lookup yields CDR1 ENHRY and CDR2 SYGVKD. This chain's CDR3 is CAISGRQGKDIQYF. The DNA for the CDR3 is TGTGCCATCAGTGGACGACAGGGAAAGGACATTCAGTACTTC.

This clone was recorded only once. The gene calls are TRBV4-1 and TRBJ1-1; D is undetermined. From germline, CDR1 is MGHRA and CDR2 YSYEKL. Trimming left V 3 bases short and J 1 base short, with 21 bases between. The CDR3 contains 18 residues. Written as DNA, the CDR3 is TGCGCCAGCAGCCACGAAATTATACTGTCCCGTGCGAACACTGAAGCTTTCTTT. Translated: CASSHEIILSRANTEAFF.

The chain joins TRBV4-3 to TRBJ1-2, with D possibly matching TRBD1 (5 bases). The CDR3 is 15 residues long. Trimming stripped 0 bases from V and 6 bases from J, with 14 bases between. CDR1 and CDR2 from the germline V gene are LGHNA and YSLEER. The CDR3 region is CASSQEVGGMNGYTF. DNA of the CDR3: TGCGCCAGCAGCCAAGAAGTGGGGGGGATGAATGGCTACACCTTC.

The V and J genes are TRBV6-5 and TRBJ2-1; tentatively, D is TRBD2 (5 bases). In germline, CDR1 is MNHEY, CDR2 SVGAGI. Trimming removed 7 bases from V and 4 bases from J, with 17 bases in between. The CDR3 has 15 amino acids. The CDR3 nucleotides read TGTGCCAGCATGACCCTTCTAGCTGGGTACAATGAGCAGTTCTTC. It yields the protein CASMTLLAGYNEQFF.

Concerning this clone: An end of the junction does not agree with germline; a read error may underlie this. The chain joins TRBV7-7 to TRBJ2-1; 10 bases are a match to TRBD2. The V gene's germline CDR1 is SSHAT and CDR2 FNYEAQ (reference sequence). The CDR3 is made up of 15 amino acids. The CDR3 nucleotides are TGTGCTAGCAGCTTAGGGCTAGCGGGGGTCAATGAGCAGTTCTTC. Its protein is CASSLGLAGVNEQFF.

V and J are TRBV30 and TRBJ2-5; D possibly corresponds to TRBD2 (6 bases). Germline values: CDR1 GTSNPN, CDR2 SVGIG (reference sequence). Trimming stripped 2 bases from V and 1 base from J, with 14 bases between. The length of the CDR3 is 15 residues. The CDR3 region has the DNA TGTGCCTGGAGTCCCGTAGGAGGGTTCCAAGAGACCCAGTACTTC. This translates into CAWSPVGGFQETQYF.

The chain has TRBV6-5 and TRBJ1-6, with D perhaps matching TRBD1 (5 bases). The CDR3 has 15 amino acids. CDR1 is MNHEY and CDR2 is SVGAGI in the germline V gene. V was shortened by 0 bases and J by 9 bases, with 12 bases between the two germline ends. The CDR3 DNA is TGTGCCAGCAGTTACTCGCCGCAGGGTACTTCACCCCTCCACTTT. Translating it yields CASSYSPQGTSPLHF.

This clone was picked up a small number of times. V and J are TRBV19 and TRBJ1-6, with D possibly being TRBD1 (5 bases). Trimming removed 0 bases from V and 0 bases from J, with 15 bases in between. Germline CDR1 is LNHDA and CDR2 is SQIVND (reference sequence). The CDR3 runs 19 residues. CDR3 bases: TGTGCCAGTAGTATAGAGGCCCGGAGGGGAAGCTCCTATAATTCACCCCTCCACTTT. Translated, it gives CASSIEARRGSSYNSPLHF. The complete variable domain, with remaining parts taken from reference TRBV19 and TRBJ1-6, reads DGGITQSPKYLFRKEGQNVTLSCEQNLNHDAMYWYRQDPGQGLRLIYYSQIVNDFQKGDIAEGYSVSREKKESFPLTVTSAQKNPTAFYLCASSIEARRGSSYNSPLHFGNGTRLTVT.

This clone was observed a single time. The chain carries TRBV4-3 and TRBJ1-4; no reliable D call. Germline-derived CDR1 and CDR2 are LGHNA and YSLEER. V was pared by 0 bases and J by 4 bases, with 12 bases between. This CDR3 region has 16 residues. CDR3 nucleotides: TGCGCCAGCAGCCAAGATGGGAGGGCGGGTAATGAAAAACTGTTTTTT. It codes for CASSQDGRAGNEKLFF.

The chain uses TRBV7-2 and TRBJ2-4, with 7 bases matching TRBD1. This CDR3 is 15 amino acids long. The V gene's germline CDR1 is SGHTA and CDR2 FQGNSA. After removal of 4 bases from V and 6 bases from J, the junction contained 9 bases not matched to a gene. CDR3 DNA sequence: TGTGCCAGCAGCTACCGACAGGGTCGGGGAAACATTCAGTACTTC. Protein product: CASSYRQGRGNIQYF.

This clone was counted once. The rearrangement uses TRBV29-1 and TRBJ2-4; tentative D call: TRBD1 (6 bases). CDR3 length equals 15 residues. With 6 bases removed from V and 0 bases from J, the gap between germline ends came to 15 bases. In germline, CDR1 is SQVTM, CDR2 ANQGSEA. The CDR3 coding sequence is TGCAGCGTCAGGGGCAATACCTTAGCCAAAAACATTCAGTACTTC. Translation gives CSVRGNTLAKNIQYF.

This chain links TRBV6-5 with TRBJ2-1; weak D call: TRBD2 (6 bases). Trimming shortened V by 0 bases and J by 9 bases, and 15 bases separated the two germline ends. Germline V gives CDR1 MNHEY, CDR2 SVGAGI. CDR3 length: 15 amino acids. The DNA of the CDR3 is TGTGCCAGCAGTTACTCGAAGAGAGGGGAGGCTGAGCAGTTCTTC. This translates into CASSYSKRGEAEQFF.

In DNA, the CDR3 is TGCGCCAGCAGCGTAGACGGGAATCAGCCCCAGCATTTT. Translation: CASSVDGNQPQHF. The chain is built from TRBV5-1 and TRBJ1-5; D is unresolved. Germline CDR1 SGHRS, CDR2 YFSETQ. The V end lost 4 bases, the J end lost 4 bases, and 9 bases lay between the germline ends. This CDR3 is built from 13 residues.

This chain links TRBV4-2 with TRBJ2-3, with TRBD1 identical over 7 bases. V lost 0 bases and J lost 1; bases outside the gene matches: 4. Germline-derived CDR1 and CDR2 are LGHNA and YNFKEQ. The CDR3 spans 16 residues. The CDR3 sequence is CASSQDLDRGTDTQYF. CDR3 coding DNA: TGTGCCAGCAGCCAAGATCTTGACAGGGGCACAGATACGCAGTATTTT.

This rearrangement joins TRBV4-1 to TRBJ1-1, with D perhaps TRBD1 (6 bases). The CDR3 extends over 14 amino acids. Trimming took off 6 bases at V and 0 bases at J, with 11 bases between the two ends. Germline assignment: CDR1 MGHRA and CDR2 YSYEKL. The CDR3 loop is CASSRTALNTEAFF. In nucleotides, the CDR3 is TGCGCCAGCAGTAGGACAGCCCTGAACACTGAAGCTTTCTTT.

With respect to this clone: One end of the junction does not line up with germline, which may come from a read error. The V and J genes are TRBV7-2 and TRBJ1-2, with D perhaps TRBD1 (5 bases). In germline, CDR1 is SGHTA, CDR2 FQGNSA. The CDR3 has 14 residues. The CDR3 protein is CANSLRQLPYGYTF. Here the CDR3 DNA reads TGTGCCAACAGCCTCCGACAGTTACCCTATGGCTACACCTTC. Looking up the rest from reference TRBV7-2 and TRBJ1-2 gives the full variable domain: GAGVSQSPSNKVTEKGKDVELRCDPISGHTALYWYRQSLGQGLEFLIYFQGNSAPDKSGLPSDRFSAERTGGSVSTLTIQRTQQEDSAVYLCANSLRQLPYGYTFGSGTRLTVV.

V usage is TRBV15 and J usage is TRBJ1-2; D is unresolved. Looked up from germline, CDR1 is LNHNV and CDR2 is YYDKDF (reference sequence). The CDR3 sequence is 14 residues long. Between the trimmed V and J ends, which lost 1 base and 1 base, there was a span of 7 bases. The CDR3 loop reads CATSRVSNNYGYTF. CDR3 DNA sequence: TGTGCCACCAGCAGAGTGTCCAATAACTATGGCTACACCTTC.

The chain joins TRBV4-3 to TRBJ2-5; 9 nucleotides line up with TRBD2. This CDR3 is built from 17 residues. Germline V gene sequence: CDR1 LGHNA, CDR2 YSLEER. V shed 0 bases, J shed 5 bases, and the junction held 10 bases outside the gene matches. This CDR3 reads CASSQDWSAGGHETQYF. CDR3 nucleotides: TGCGCCAGCAGCCAAGATTGGAGCGCGGGGGGGCACGAGACCCAGTACTTC.

This chain uses TRBV10-3 with TRBJ1-2, with D unresolved. This CDR3 has 14 amino acids. The V end lost 6 bases, the J end lost 2 bases, and 13 bases lay between the germline ends. CDR1 and CDR2 from the germline V gene are ENHRY and SYGVKD. The CDR3 nucleotides are TGTGCCATCAGCTTATCGGGAGGGAACTATGGCTACACCTTC. Encoded protein: CAISLSGGNYGYTF.